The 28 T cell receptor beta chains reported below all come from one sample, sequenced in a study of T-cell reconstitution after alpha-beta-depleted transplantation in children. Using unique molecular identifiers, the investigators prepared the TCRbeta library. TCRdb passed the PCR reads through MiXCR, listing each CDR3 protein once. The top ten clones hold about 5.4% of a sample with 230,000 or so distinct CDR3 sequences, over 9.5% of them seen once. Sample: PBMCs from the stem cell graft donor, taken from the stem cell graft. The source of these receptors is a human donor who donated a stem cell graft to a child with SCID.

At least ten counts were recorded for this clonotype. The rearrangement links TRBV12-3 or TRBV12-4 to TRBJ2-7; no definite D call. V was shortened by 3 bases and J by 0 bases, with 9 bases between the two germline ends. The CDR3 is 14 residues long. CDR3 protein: CASSLSAPSYEQYF. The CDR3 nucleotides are TGTGCCAGCAGTTTGTCGGCGCCCTCCTACGAGCAGTACTTC.

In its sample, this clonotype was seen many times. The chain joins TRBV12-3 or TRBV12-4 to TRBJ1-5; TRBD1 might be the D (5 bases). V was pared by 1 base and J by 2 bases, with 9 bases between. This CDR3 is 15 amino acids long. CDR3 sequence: CASSLGRVGNQPQHF. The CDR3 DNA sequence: TGTGCCAGCAGTTTAGGCAGGGTCGGCAATCAGCCCCAGCATTTT.

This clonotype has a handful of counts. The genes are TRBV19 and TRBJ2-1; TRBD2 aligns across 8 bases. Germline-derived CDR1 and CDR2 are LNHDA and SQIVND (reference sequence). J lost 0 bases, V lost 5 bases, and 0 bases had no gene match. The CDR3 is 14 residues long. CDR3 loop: CASSRGGSYNEQFF. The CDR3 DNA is TGTGCCAGTAGTCGGGGGGGCTCCTACAATGAGCAGTTCTTC.

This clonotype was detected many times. CDR3 sequence reads: CASSFNPGEAVTEAFF. CDR3 sequence (DNA): TGTGCCAGCAGCTTTAACCCGGGGGAAGCGGTCACTGAAGCTTTCTTT. The rearrangement links TRBV5-6 to TRBJ1-1; D is possibly TRBD1 (5 bases). The CDR3 contains 16 residues. V was shortened by 2 bases and J by 4 bases, with 18 bases between the two germline ends. CDR1 is SGHDT and CDR2 is YYEEEE in the germline V gene.

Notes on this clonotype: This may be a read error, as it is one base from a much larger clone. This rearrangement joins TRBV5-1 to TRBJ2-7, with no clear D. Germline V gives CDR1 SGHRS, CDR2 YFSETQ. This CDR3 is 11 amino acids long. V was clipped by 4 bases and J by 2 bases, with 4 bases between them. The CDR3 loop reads CASSAAYEQYF. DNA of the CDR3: TGCGCCAGCAGCGCCGCCTACGAGCAGTACTTC.

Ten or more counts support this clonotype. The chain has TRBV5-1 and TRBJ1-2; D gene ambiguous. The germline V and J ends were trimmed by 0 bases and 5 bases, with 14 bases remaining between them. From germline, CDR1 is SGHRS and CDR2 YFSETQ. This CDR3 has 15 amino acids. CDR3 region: CASSLVGRNPYGYTF. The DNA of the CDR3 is TGCGCCAGCAGCTTGGTGGGCAGGAATCCTTATGGCTACACCTTC.

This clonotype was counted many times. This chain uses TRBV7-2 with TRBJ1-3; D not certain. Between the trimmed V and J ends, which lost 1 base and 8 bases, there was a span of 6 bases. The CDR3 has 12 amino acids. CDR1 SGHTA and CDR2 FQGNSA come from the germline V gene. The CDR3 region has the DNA TGTGCCAGCAGCTTAGGAGGGTACACCATATATTTT. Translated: CASSLGGYTIYF.

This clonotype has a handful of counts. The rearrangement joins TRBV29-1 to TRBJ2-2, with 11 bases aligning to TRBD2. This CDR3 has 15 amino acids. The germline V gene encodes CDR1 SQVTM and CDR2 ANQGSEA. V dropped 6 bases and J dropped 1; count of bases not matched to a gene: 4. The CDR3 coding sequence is TGCAGCGTGGCGACTAGCGGGGTGAACACCGGGGAGCTGTTTTTT. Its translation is CSVATSGVNTGELFF.

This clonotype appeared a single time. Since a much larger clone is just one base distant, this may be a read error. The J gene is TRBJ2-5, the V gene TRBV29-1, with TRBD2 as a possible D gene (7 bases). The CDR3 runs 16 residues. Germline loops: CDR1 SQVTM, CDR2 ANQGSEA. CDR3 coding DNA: TGCAGCGTTGACGGGCACCTAAGGGGGGGATGGGAGACCCAGCACTTC. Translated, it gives CSVDGHLRGGWETQHF.

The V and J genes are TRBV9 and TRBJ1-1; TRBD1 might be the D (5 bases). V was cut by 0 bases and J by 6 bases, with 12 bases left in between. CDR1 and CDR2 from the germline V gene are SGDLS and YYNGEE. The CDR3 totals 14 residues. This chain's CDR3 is CASSVVQGPPEAFF. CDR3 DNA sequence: TGTGCCAGCAGCGTAGTTCAGGGACCCCCTGAAGCTTTCTTT.

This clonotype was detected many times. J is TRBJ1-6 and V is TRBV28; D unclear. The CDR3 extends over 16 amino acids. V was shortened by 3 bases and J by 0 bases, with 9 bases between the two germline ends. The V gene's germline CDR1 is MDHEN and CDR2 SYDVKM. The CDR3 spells CASSFSGSSYNSPLHF. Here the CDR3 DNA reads TGTGCCAGCAGTTTTAGTGGGAGCTCCTATAATTCACCCCTCCACTTT.

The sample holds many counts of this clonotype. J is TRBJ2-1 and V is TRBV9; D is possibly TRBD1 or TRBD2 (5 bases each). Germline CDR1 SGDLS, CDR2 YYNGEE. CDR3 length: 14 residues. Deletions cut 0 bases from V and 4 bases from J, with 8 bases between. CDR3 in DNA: TGTGCCAGCAGCGTAGTTGGGGGATACAATGAGCAGTTCTTC. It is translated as CASSVVGGYNEQFF.

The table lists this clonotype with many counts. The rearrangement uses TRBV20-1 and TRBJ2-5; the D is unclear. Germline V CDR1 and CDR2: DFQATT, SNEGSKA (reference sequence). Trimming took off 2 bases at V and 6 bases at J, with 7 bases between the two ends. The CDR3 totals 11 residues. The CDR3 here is CSARRSQTQYF. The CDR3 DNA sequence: TGCAGTGCTAGAAGGAGCCAGACCCAGTACTTC.

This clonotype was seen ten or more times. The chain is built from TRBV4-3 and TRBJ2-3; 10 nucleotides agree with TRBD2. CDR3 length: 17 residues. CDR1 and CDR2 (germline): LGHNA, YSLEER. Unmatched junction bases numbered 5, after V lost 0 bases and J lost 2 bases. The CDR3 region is CASSQDSGGAFTDTQYF. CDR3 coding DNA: TGCGCCAGCAGCCAAGACAGCGGGGGGGCCTTCACAGATACGCAGTATTTT.

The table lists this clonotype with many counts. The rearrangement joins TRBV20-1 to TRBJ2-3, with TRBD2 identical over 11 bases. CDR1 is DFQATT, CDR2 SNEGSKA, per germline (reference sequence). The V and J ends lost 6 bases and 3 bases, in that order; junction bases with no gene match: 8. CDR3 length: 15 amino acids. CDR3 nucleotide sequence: TGCAGTGCCGGGCCGACTAGCGGGGTGACAGATACGCAGTATTTT. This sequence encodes CSAGPTSGVTDTQYF.

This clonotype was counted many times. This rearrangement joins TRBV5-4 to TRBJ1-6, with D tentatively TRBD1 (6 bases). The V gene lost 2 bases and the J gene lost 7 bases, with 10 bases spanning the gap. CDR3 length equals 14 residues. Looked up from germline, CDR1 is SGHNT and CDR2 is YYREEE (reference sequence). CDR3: CASSFRGGNSPLHF. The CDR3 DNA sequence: TGTGCCAGCAGCTTCAGGGGTGGAAATTCACCCCTCCACTTT.

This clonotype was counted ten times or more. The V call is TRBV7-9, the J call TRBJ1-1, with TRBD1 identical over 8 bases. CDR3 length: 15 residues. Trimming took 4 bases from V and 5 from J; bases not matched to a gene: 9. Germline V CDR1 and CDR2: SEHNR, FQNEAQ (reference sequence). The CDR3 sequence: CASSSADRAVTEAFF. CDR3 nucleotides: TGTGCCAGCAGCTCTGCGGACAGGGCGGTGACTGAAGCTTTCTTT.

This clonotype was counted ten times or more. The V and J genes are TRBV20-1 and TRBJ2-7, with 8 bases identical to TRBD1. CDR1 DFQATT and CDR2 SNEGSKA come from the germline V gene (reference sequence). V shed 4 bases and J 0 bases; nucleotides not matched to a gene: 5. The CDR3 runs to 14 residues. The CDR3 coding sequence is TGCAGTGCTACTAGGACAGGGATCTCCTACGAGCAGTACTTC. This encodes CSATRTGISYEQYF.

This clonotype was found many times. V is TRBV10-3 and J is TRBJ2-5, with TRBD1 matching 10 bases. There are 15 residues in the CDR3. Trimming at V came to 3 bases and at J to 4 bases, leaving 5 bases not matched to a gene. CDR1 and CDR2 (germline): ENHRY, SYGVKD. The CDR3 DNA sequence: TGTGCCATCAGTGAAGGACAGGGGGGAAGAGAGACCCAGTACTTC. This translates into CAISEGQGGRETQYF.

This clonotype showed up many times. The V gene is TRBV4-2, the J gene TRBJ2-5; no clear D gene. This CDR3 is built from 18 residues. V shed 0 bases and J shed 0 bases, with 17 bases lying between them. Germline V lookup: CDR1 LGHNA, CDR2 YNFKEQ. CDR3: CASSQDLGAGSYQETQYF. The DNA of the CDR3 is TGTGCCAGCAGCCAAGATCTAGGAGCAGGATCGTACCAAGAGACCCAGTACTTC.

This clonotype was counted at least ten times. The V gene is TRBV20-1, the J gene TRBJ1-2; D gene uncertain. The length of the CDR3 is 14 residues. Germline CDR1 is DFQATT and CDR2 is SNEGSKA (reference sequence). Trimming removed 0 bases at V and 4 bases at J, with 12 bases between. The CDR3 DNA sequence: TGCAGTGCTAGAGATCCCCTTTACAGCTATGGCTACACCTTC. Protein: CSARDPLYSYGYTF.

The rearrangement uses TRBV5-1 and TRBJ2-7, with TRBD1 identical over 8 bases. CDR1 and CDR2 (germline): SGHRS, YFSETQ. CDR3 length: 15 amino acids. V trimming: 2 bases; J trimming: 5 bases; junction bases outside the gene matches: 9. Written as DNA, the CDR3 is TGCGCCAGCAGCTTACGGACAGGGTCGGTCGACGAGCAGTACTTC. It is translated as CASSLRTGSVDEQYF. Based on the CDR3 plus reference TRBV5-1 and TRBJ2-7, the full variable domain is KAGVTQTPRYLIKTRGQQVTLSCSPISGHRSVSWYQQTPGQGLQFLFEYFSETQRNKGNFPGRFSGRQFSNSRSEMNVSTLELGDSALYLCASSLRTGSVDEQYFGPGTRLTVT.

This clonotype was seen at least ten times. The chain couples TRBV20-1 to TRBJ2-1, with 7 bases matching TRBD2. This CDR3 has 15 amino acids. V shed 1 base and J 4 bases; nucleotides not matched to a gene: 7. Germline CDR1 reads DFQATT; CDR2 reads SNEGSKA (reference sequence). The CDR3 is CSARGGASGYNEQFF. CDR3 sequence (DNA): TGCAGTGCTAGAGGCGGGGCTAGCGGTTACAATGAGCAGTTCTTC.

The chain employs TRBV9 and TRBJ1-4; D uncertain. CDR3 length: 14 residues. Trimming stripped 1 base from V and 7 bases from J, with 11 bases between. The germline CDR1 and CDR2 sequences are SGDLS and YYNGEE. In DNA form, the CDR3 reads TGTGCCAGCAGCGTATCCGGGATAGGTGAAAAACTGTTTTTT. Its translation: CASSVSGIGEKLFF.

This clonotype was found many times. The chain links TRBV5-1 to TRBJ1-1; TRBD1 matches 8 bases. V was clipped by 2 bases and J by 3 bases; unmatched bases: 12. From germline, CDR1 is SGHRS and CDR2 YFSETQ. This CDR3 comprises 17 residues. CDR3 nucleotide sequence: TGCGCCAGCAGCTTCAGCCAGCACAGGGGGACTTACACTGAAGCTTTCTTT. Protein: CASSFSQHRGTYTEAFF.

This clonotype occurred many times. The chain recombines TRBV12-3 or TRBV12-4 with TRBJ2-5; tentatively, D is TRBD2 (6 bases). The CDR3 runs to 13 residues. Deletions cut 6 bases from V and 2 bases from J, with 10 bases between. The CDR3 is CASSPGLQETQYF. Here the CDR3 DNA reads TGTGCCAGCAGCCCGGGACTGCAAGAGACCCAGTACTTC.

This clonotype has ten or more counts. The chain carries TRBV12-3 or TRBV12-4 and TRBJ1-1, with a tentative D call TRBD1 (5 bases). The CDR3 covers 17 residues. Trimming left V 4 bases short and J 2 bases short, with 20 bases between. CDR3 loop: CASSSTNVGTVNTEAFF. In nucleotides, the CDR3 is TGTGCCAGCAGTTCAACCAACGTCGGGACGGTTAACACTGAAGCTTTCTTT.

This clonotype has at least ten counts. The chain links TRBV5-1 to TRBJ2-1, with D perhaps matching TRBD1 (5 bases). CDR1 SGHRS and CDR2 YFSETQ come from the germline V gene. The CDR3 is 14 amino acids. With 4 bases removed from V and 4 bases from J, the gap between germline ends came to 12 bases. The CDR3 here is CASSRPDSYNEQFF. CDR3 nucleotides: TGCGCCAGCAGCAGACCCGACAGTTACAATGAGCAGTTCTTC.